This TCR beta chain was sequenced in a study of shared clonotypes between healthy human individuals. Overall study context: Researchers assigned three CD4 naive, three CD4 memory, two CD8 naive and one CD8 memory plate to each donor.

CD45RO-negative CD8 cells positively selected for CCR7 made up the naive population, which excluded terminally differentiated effector memory CD45RA+ cells. To note about this clone: Its antigen is still unknown. Other DNA variants within this sample encode the same CDR3.

The CDR3 consists of 14 residues. Germline V gives CDR1 SGHAT, CDR2 FQNNGV. Trimming pared 1 base from V and 1 base from J, leaving 8 bases between. Deep level was the assay's run setting. The data were produced by immunoSEQ multiplex PCR, yet TCRdb's version contains in-frame clones alone and is incomplete. The sample records roughly 600,000 clones, roughly 98% being singletons. Whole-study results and caveats: Despite large depth, rarefaction showed incomplete sorted-subset sequencing.

Sample: naive CD8+ T cells sorted from blood. The sequence was collected from a man in his thirties or forties in good health. The rearrangement links TRBV11-2 to TRBJ2-7; possible D gene TRBD2, 5 bases. CDR3 sequence: CASSLGPGSYEQYF. CDR3 DNA sequence: TGTGCCAGCAGCTTAGGGCCGGGGTCCTACGAGCAGTACTTC.